This TCR beta chain came from a study of regulatory T cells in long-lasting Graves disease. Overall study results and limits: Since the sample size was small, accuracy may have been reduced.

Described time point: newly diagnosed GD, antithyroid drugs for less than 3 months. PBMC RNA was the source of the TCR library. The authors built TCR beta libraries using iRepertoire HTBI primers and Arm-PCR of CDR3 regions. TCRdb processed the multiplex PCR reads anew with MiXCR; each CDR3 protein has one entry. The top ten hold roughly a tenth of the sample, which has about 540,000 distinct CDR3 sequences, 13% seen once. In this sample, this clonotype turned up a few times. Its antigen is still unknown. The V gene's germline CDR1 is MNHEY and CDR2 SMNVEV (reference sequence). Trimming left V 6 bases short and J 1 base short, with 6 bases between. CDR3 length: 12 residues. A further study also used this sample, focusing on T cells in Graves' hyperthyroidism and ophthalmopathy.

The sequence came from a man younger than 40 with Graves disease. V and J are TRBV27 and TRBJ1-1; D uncertain. The sequencing here drew on peripheral blood mononuclear cells (PBMCs), taken at new diagnosis, from a patient treated with antithyroid drugs. In DNA form, the CDR3 reads TGTGCCAGCAGACAGTCGAACACTGAAGCTTTCTTT. This encodes CASRQSNTEAFF.